One T cell receptor (beta chain) is described in this entry. Its antigen is not identified. The record originates from a study of beta chain features in type 1 diabetes. Expressed TCRB transcripts were sequenced, since all the RNA that had been isolated was reverse transcribed. This table comes from immunoSEQ multiplex PCR, and its TCRdb copy is limited to in-frame clones, with some not included. The sample has around 650,000 clones, around 11% seen once. General study results and limits: A moderate, significant TCRB CDR3 shortening appeared in type 1 diabetes across four CD4+ subsets.

Purity above 95% was achieved in all sorted populations. The CDR3 has 14 residues. The V and J ends lost 6 bases and 7 bases, in that order; junction bases with no gene match: 10. Germline CDR1 MDHEN, CDR2 SYDVKM. Sequenced sample: naive CD4+ T cells from blood. The chain carries TRBV28 and TRBJ2-7, with 9 bases that match TRBD1. The clonotype was recovered from a man aged 25-45 years with type 1 diabetes. In DNA form, the CDR3 reads TGTGCCAGCAGCCCCGGGACAGGGCCTTGGGAGCAGTACTTC. It codes for CASSPGTGPWEQYF.